Presented here are 20 T cell receptor beta chains from one specimen sequenced in a study of T cell responses to AZD1222 COVID-19 vaccine. The data were produced by immunoSEQ multiplex PCR, yet TCRdb's version contains in-frame clones alone and is incomplete. The table includes about 120,000 clones, 89% detected once. The sample was peripheral blood, taken on day 0 of AZD1222 vaccination. Every receptor here comes from an adult in good health.

The J gene is TRBJ2-2, the V gene TRBV7-8, with D unresolved. The germline V gene has CDR1 SGHVS and CDR2 FQNEAQ. V was cut by 10 bases and J by 2 bases, with 17 bases left in between. The CDR3 is made up of 15 amino acids. DNA for the CDR3: TGTGCCAACACCCCCATAGTCAGAAACACCGGGGAGCTGTTTTTT. Protein sequence: CANTPIVRNTGELFF.

This chain joins TRBV30 and TRBJ2-7; D perhaps matches TRBD2 (7 bases). Trimming took off 6 bases at V and 1 base at J, with 22 bases between the two ends. This CDR3 comprises 16 residues. The germline V gene has CDR1 GTSNPN and CDR2 SVGIG (reference sequence). The CDR3 is CACNAKGGRISYEQYF. CDR3 DNA sequence: TGTGCCTGCAATGCGAAGGGGGGGCGGATTTCCTACGAGCAGTACTTC.

The chain joins TRBV14 to TRBJ1-3; D remains unclear. V was pared by 1 base and J by 0 bases, with 10 bases between. The CDR3 totals 16 residues. Germline V gene data show CDR1 as SGHDN and CDR2 as FVKESK. CDR3 coding DNA: TGTGCCAGCAGCCAAGTCGCGGGGAGCTCTGGAAACACCATATATTTT. Its translation is CASSQVAGSSGNTIYF.

This clone was seen a single time. The rearrangement uses TRBV7-8 and TRBJ1-4; D may be TRBD1 (6 bases). Germline CDR1 and CDR2: SGHVS and FQNEAQ. The CDR3 length is 15 residues. Trimming shortened V by 0 bases and J by 5 bases, and 10 bases separated the two germline ends. This CDR3 reads CASSLAMRGNEKLFF. For the CDR3, the DNA is TGTGCCAGCAGCTTAGCTATGAGGGGGAATGAAAAACTGTTTTTT.

The chain links TRBV5-1 to TRBJ2-7; D gene unclear. V was trimmed by 2 bases and J by 6 bases, leaving 9 bases between them. The CDR3 contains 12 residues. Germline lookup yields CDR1 SGHRS and CDR2 YFSETQ. CDR3: CASSFQSGEQYF. Written as DNA, the CDR3 is TGCGCCAGCAGCTTCCAGTCTGGCGAGCAGTACTTC.

The chain couples TRBV4-3 to TRBJ2-2; D gene uncertain. Trimming took 4 bases from V and 4 from J, leaving 13 bases between them. Germline V gene data show CDR1 as LGHNA and CDR2 as YSLEER. The CDR3 runs 15 residues. This CDR3 is CASSPQIPATGELFF. The DNA of the CDR3 is TGCGCCAGCAGCCCTCAGATTCCAGCCACCGGGGAGCTGTTTTTT.

The chain links TRBV6-5 to TRBJ1-6; tentatively, D is TRBD1 (5 bases). The CDR3 consists of 12 residues. V lost 4 bases, J lost 7 bases, and 5 bases lay in between. Germline values: CDR1 MNHEY, CDR2 SVGAGI. In nucleotides, the CDR3 is TGTGCCAGCAGTTGGACAAATTCACCCCTCCACTTT. It specifies CASSWTNSPLHF.

The chain employs TRBV19 and TRBJ1-2; D may be TRBD1 (5 bases). Trimming took off 0 bases at V and 0 bases at J, with 11 bases between the two ends. The CDR3 totals 16 residues. Germline V gene lookup returns CDR1 LNHDA and CDR2 SQIVND (reference sequence). Here the CDR3 DNA reads TGTGCCAGTAGTATAGAACACGACAGCTCTAACTATGGCTACACCTTC. Translation gives CASSIEHDSSNYGYTF.

The J gene is TRBJ2-3, the V gene TRBV6-5; 10 bases line up with TRBD1. The V segment lost 2 bases and the J segment 2 bases; nucleotides outside the gene matches: 4. Germline V gene sequence: CDR1 MNHEY, CDR2 SVGAGI. The CDR3 totals 16 residues. Written as DNA, the CDR3 is TGTGCCAGCAGTTACAGAGGACAGGGGGACACAGATACGCAGTATTTT. It yields the protein CASSYRGQGDTDTQYF.

The V gene is TRBV27, the J gene TRBJ1-4, with D unresolved. The length of the CDR3 is 13 residues. Germline lookup yields CDR1 MNHEY and CDR2 SMNVEV (reference sequence). V lost 2 bases to trimming and J lost 8 bases, with 9 bases between them. The CDR3 is CASSLGEHEKLFF. CDR3 bases: TGTGCCAGCAGTTTAGGGGAGCACGAAAAACTGTTTTTT.

The chain recombines TRBV27 with TRBJ1-1, with 7 bases matching TRBD1. The CDR3 is made up of 13 amino acids. Germline assignment: CDR1 MNHEY and CDR2 SMNVEV (reference sequence). J was trimmed by 5 bases and V by 5 bases; bases with no gene match: 5. The chain's CDR3 is CASSPKQGTEAFF. The CDR3 bases are TGTGCCAGCAGTCCGAAACAGGGGACTGAAGCTTTCTTT.

The V and J genes are TRBV7-9 and TRBJ1-1, with a tentative D call TRBD1 (6 bases). Germline assignment: CDR1 SEHNR and CDR2 FQNEAQ (reference sequence). Trimming stripped 1 base from V and 8 bases from J, with 14 bases between. The CDR3 loop spans 14 amino acids. The CDR3 region has the DNA TGTGCCAGCAGCTTAGGTGGGGGCGGCTCCGAAGCTTTCTTT. Protein product: CASSLGGGGSEAFF.

CDR3 coding DNA: TGCGCCAGCAGCCAATCGGGTGGCGGATACACAGATACGCAGTATTTT. Protein sequence: CASSQSGGGYTDTQYF. V and J are TRBV4-1 and TRBJ2-3; D is ambiguous. This CDR3 is 16 amino acids long. From germline, CDR1 is MGHRA and CDR2 YSYEKL. V lost 2 bases to trimming and J lost 2 bases, with 14 bases between them.

This chain links TRBV9 with TRBJ1-1; D not resolved. The CDR3 is made up of 13 amino acids. V lost 3 bases, J lost 2 bases, and 8 bases lay in between. Per germline, CDR1 SGDLS and CDR2 YYNGEE. CDR3 sequence: CASSAQPNTEAFF. The CDR3 coding sequence is TGTGCCAGCAGCGCGCAGCCCAACACTGAAGCTTTCTTT.

The J gene is TRBJ1-4, the V gene TRBV12-3 or TRBV12-4; D is undetermined. The CDR3 is made up of 13 amino acids. V dropped 5 bases and J dropped 8 bases, with 12 bases sitting between them. This CDR3 reads CASSTTTLEKLFF. In DNA, the CDR3 is TGTGCCAGCAGTACAACGACACTGGAAAAACTGTTTTTT.

The chain joins TRBV5-4 to TRBJ1-2, with 7 bases lining up with TRBD1. Germline lookup yields CDR1 SGHNT and CDR2 YYREEE (reference sequence). The CDR3 extends over 14 amino acids. The ends lost 0 bases at V and 5 bases at J; junction bases unmatched: 4. The CDR3: CASSLAGTAYGYTF. In nucleotides, the CDR3 is TGTGCCAGCAGCTTGGCCGGGACAGCGTATGGCTACACCTTC.

The rearrangement links TRBV7-8 to TRBJ1-2; TRBD1 matches at 7 bases. V was clipped by 2 bases and J by 7 bases; unmatched bases: 10. Germline V CDR1 and CDR2: SGHVS, FQNEAQ. CDR3 size: 15 residues. As DNA, the CDR3 is TGTGCCAGCAGCTTAAGGACAGGCGCGAGGGGTGGCTACACCTTC. It yields the protein CASSLRTGARGGYTF.

The rearrangement joins TRBV19 to TRBJ1-3; D not certain. CDR3 length: 12 amino acids. CDR1 is LNHDA, CDR2 SQIVND, per germline (reference sequence). V was trimmed by 3 bases and J by 5 bases, leaving 5 bases between them. CDR3 sequence reads: CASSMFRNTIYF. The CDR3 DNA sequence: TGTGCCAGTAGTATGTTTAGAAACACCATATATTTT.

The J gene is TRBJ1-5, the V gene TRBV7-9; 7 positions match TRBD1. There are 17 residues in the CDR3. J was trimmed by 2 bases and V by 5 bases; bases with no gene match: 12. Germline V gene sequence: CDR1 SEHNR, CDR2 FQNEAQ (reference sequence). The CDR3 nucleotides read TGTGCCAGCAGCAAACACTCGCAGGGGGGAGGCAATCAGCCCCAGCATTTT. It is translated as CASSKHSQGGGNQPQHF.

This clone was counted a single time. The rearrangement joins TRBV7-3 to TRBJ2-1; D is unresolved. Deletions cut 3 bases from V and 0 bases from J, with 6 bases between. The CDR3 has 14 amino acids. Germline values: CDR1 SGHTA, CDR2 FQGTGA. In nucleotides, the CDR3 is TGTGCCAGCAGCTTCTTGAGCTCCTACAATGAGCAGTTCTTC. This gives the protein CASSFLSSYNEQFF.